This T cell receptor (beta chain) came from a study of beta chain features in type 1 diabetes. In the study overall: Sorted cells numbering approximately 110,000,000 were examined across all samples. Broader study findings: Among patients with Type 1 diabetes, TCRB CDR3s were moderately but significantly shorter in every one of the four CD4+ subsets. The study notes PCR might favor shorter templates equally in patients and controls.

Expressed TCRB transcripts were sequenced because the entire RNA isolate underwent reverse transcription. Sequenced by immunoSEQ multiplex PCR; TCRdb stores in-frame clones only, minus some. The sample includes about 400,000 clones, 10% to 15% of them seen just once. Each sorted fraction was over 95% pure. On this clone: Its target is not known.

Sequencing was done on a sample of naive CD4+ T cells from blood. This receptor was identified in a woman aged 18-29 years with type 1 diabetes.

CDR3 nucleotides: TGTGCCACCAGCAGGGGGGACAGGGCCAGGAATGAGCAGTTCTTC. Encoded protein: CATSRGDRARNEQFF. The J gene is TRBJ2-1, the V gene TRBV15; 9 bases line up with TRBD1. The CDR3 contains 15 residues. Germline trimming cut 3 bases from V and 7 bases from J; bases unmatched to any gene: 7. Germline assignment: CDR1 LNHNV and CDR2 YYDKDF (reference sequence).